The 3 T cell receptor beta chains reported below all come from one sample, sequenced in a study of T-cell reconstitution after alpha-beta-depleted transplantation in children. Preparation of the TCRbeta library used unique molecular identifiers. TCRdb redid the calling of the PCR reads with MiXCR, one entry per CDR3 protein. The sample lists 300,000 to 400,000 distinct CDR3 sequences, around 15% occurring once. Source: PBMCs, mostly from graft donor cells, taken 360 days after TCRalphabeta/CD19-depleted stem cell transplant. These receptors originate from a male patient aged 2-9 years who had a stem cell transplant for acute lymphoblastic leukemia, so the T cells may come from the graft donor.

The table lists this clonotype with many counts. The chain has TRBV12-3 or TRBV12-4 and TRBJ2-1; D perhaps matches TRBD2 (5 bases). The CDR3 covers 15 residues. Trimming removed 7 bases from V and 4 bases from J, with 17 bases in between. For the CDR3, the DNA is TGTGCCAGCACCAAGGCACTAGTCCCTTACAATGAGCAGTTCTTC. It specifies CASTKALVPYNEQFF.

This clonotype was found many times. The chain recombines TRBV4-2 with TRBJ2-7, with 7 bases fitting TRBD1. Germline CDR1 and CDR2: LGHNA and YNFKEQ. CDR3 size: 13 residues. With V trimmed by 4 bases and J by 4 bases, 4 bases remained unmatched. CDR3 residues: CASSPDRVYEQYF. The CDR3 DNA reads TGTGCCAGCAGCCCTGACAGGGTATACGAGCAGTACTTC.

This clonotype has more than one count but fewer than ten. V gene TRBV5-1 combines with J gene TRBJ2-1, with TRBD1 matching 7 bases. V lost 3 bases to trimming and J lost 12 bases; unmatched junction nucleotides: 6. CDR1 is SGHRS and CDR2 is YFSETQ in the germline V gene. CDR3 size: 12 residues. CDR3 sequence: CASSYDRVSQFF. The CDR3 nucleotides are TGCGCCAGCAGCTACGACAGGGTTTCGCAGTTCTTC.